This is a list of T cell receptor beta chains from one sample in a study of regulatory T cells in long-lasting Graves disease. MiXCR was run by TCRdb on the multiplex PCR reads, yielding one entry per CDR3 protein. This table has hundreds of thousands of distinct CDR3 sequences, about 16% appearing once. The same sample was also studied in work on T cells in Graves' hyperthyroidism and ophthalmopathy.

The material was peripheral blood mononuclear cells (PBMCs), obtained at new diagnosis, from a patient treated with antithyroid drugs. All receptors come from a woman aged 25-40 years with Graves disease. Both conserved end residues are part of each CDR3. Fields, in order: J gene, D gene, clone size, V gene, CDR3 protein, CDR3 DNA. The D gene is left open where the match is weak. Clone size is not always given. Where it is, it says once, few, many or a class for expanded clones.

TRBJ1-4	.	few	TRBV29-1	CSVSWGSNEKLFF	TGCAGCGTCTCATGGGGTTCTAATGAAAAACTGTTTTTT
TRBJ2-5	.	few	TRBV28	CATERGARQETQYF	TGTGCCACCGAGAGGGGGGCTCGACAAGAGACCCAGTACTTC
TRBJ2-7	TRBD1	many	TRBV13	CASSLWGQGEQYF	TGTGCCAGCAGCTTATGGGGACAGGGCGAGCAGTACTTC
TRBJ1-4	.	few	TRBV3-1	CASSQLGPNEKLFF	TGTGCCAGCAGCCAATTGGGCCCAAATGAAAAACTGTTTTTT
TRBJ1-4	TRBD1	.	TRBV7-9	CASSYRDSEKLFF	TGTGCCAGCAGCTACAGGGACAGTGAAAAACTGTTTTTT
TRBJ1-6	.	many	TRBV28	CASSFPQGTSPLHF	TGTGCCAGCAGTTTTCCGCAGGGTACTTCACCCCTCCACTTT
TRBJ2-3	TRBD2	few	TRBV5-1	CASSLQTSGSTDTQYF	TGCGCCAGCAGCTTACAGACTAGCGGGAGCACAGATACGCAGTATTTT
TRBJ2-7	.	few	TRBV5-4	CASRRKGGAGEQYF	TGTGCCAGCAGGAGAAAGGGGGGCGCGGGGGAGCAGTACTTC
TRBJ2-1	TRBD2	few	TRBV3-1	CASSQAHISSGRGGEQFF	TGTGCCAGCAGCCAAGCCCACATATCTAGCGGGCGAGGCGGTGAGCAGTTCTTC
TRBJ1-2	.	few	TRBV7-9	CASSLTAQFRGYTF	TGTGCCAGCAGCTTGACGGCCCAGTTTCGGGGCTACACCTTC
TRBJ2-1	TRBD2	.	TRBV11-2	CASSPTGTSVYNEQFF	TGCGCCAGCAGCCCAACCGGGACTAGCGTGTACAATGAGCAGTTCTTC
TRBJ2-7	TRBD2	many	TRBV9	CASSVGVSGTGYEQYF	TGTGCCAGCAGCGTAGGGGTTAGCGGGACCGGCTACGAGCAGTACTTC
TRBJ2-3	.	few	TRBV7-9	CASSLAGIADTQYF	TGTGCCAGCAGCTTAGCCGGGATCGCAGATACGCAGTATTTT
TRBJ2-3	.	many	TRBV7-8	CASGPNRLGMVTDTQYF	TGTGCCAGCGGCCCAAACCGTCTGGGTATGGTCACAGATACGCAGTATTTT
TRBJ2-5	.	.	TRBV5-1	CASSLAGWEGETQYF	TGCGCCAGCAGCTTGGCCGGGTGGGAAGGAGAGACCCAGTACTTC
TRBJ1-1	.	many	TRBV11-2	CASSPRGGVIAFF	TGTGCCAGCAGCCCCCGTGGAGGGGTCATCGCTTTCTTT
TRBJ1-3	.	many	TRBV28	CASSSPTGFRNTIYF	TGTGCCAGCAGTTCCCCTACAGGGTTTAGAAACACCATATATTTT
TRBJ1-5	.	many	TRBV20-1	CSALALGAGNQPQHF	TGCAGTGCTCTCGCATTAGGGGCGGGGAATCAGCCCCAGCATTTT
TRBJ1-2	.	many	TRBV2	CASSPTGNSNYGYTF	TGTGCCAGCAGTCCCACAGGGAATTCTAACTATGGCTACACCTTC
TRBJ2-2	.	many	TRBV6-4	CASSSFDTGELFF	TGTGCCAGCAGCTCCTTTGACACCGGGGAGCTGTTTTTT